Following are 25 T cell receptor beta chains from one sample sequenced in a study of T cell responses to AZD1222 COVID-19 vaccine. This table comes from immunoSEQ multiplex PCR, and its TCRdb copy is limited to in-frame clones, with some not included. The data hold roughly 170,000 clones, with 88% observed a single time. Sequences were derived from peripheral blood, sampled on day 0 of AZD1222 vaccination. These receptors were taken from an adult in good health.

The chain employs TRBV4-3 and TRBJ2-7; 8 nucleotides align to TRBD1. The V gene end was trimmed by 0 bases and the J gene end by 0 bases; junction bases not matched to a gene: 7. Germline lookup yields CDR1 LGHNA and CDR2 YSLEER. The CDR3 contains 17 residues. The CDR3 region is CASSQEGKTGGSYEQYF. CDR3 nucleotide sequence: TGCGCCAGCAGCCAAGAGGGAAAAACAGGGGGCTCCTACGAGCAGTACTTC.

V gene TRBV18 combines with J gene TRBJ2-1; D not certain. V was clipped by 0 bases and J by 0 bases, with 3 bases between them. There are 14 residues in the CDR3. Germline loops: CDR1 KGHSH, CDR2 LQKENI. The CDR3 loop reads CASSPPGSYNEQFF. Written as DNA, the CDR3 is TGTGCCAGCTCACCACCGGGCTCCTACAATGAGCAGTTCTTC.

V usage is TRBV19 and J usage is TRBJ1-4, with a weak D call TRBD1 (6 bases). Germline V gene lookup returns CDR1 LNHDA and CDR2 SQIVND (reference sequence). The V and J ends lost 6 bases and 4 bases respectively, with 18 bases between them. This CDR3 comprises 16 residues. The CDR3 DNA follows: TGTGCCAGTAGACAGGGCGCAATGGGGAATAATGAAAAACTGTTTTTT. It is translated as CASRQGAMGNNEKLFF.

This chain uses TRBV5-4 with TRBJ2-1; 11 bases align to TRBD2. Trimming took 4 bases from V and 5 from J; bases not matched to a gene: 17. The CDR3 runs to 19 residues. The germline gives CDR1 SGHNT, CDR2 YYREEE (reference sequence). The CDR3 sequence is CASSPGTGQGTSGDNEQFF. The CDR3 DNA is TGTGCCAGCAGCCCGGGGACAGGGCAAGGGACTAGCGGAGACAATGAGCAGTTCTTC.

This clone was found a few times. This chain joins TRBV5-4 and TRBJ1-2; D unresolved. The germline gives CDR1 SGHNT, CDR2 YYREEE (reference sequence). Trimming shortened V by 1 base and J by 0 bases, and 4 bases separated the two germline ends. The CDR3 is 13 residues long. CDR3 in DNA: TGTGCCAGCAGCTTGAGGGCTAACTATGGCTACACCTTC. It codes for CASSLRANYGYTF.

V usage is TRBV28 and J usage is TRBJ1-2; D is unresolved. V lost 5 bases to trimming and J lost 4 bases, with 17 bases between them. There are 15 residues in the CDR3. Germline V gene sequence: CDR1 MDHEN, CDR2 SYDVKM. CDR3 amino acids: CASSTSPPDVYGYTF. CDR3 DNA sequence: TGTGCCAGCAGTACCAGTCCCCCGGATGTCTATGGCTACACCTTC.

The gene calls are TRBV12-3 or TRBV12-4 and TRBJ2-2; weak D call: TRBD1 (5 bases). This CDR3 is built from 12 residues. V lost 7 bases to trimming and J lost 8 bases, with 11 bases between them. The CDR3 loop reads CASNLGEGELFF. The CDR3 bases are TGTGCCAGCAACCTAGGGGAAGGGGAGCTGTTTTTT.

This chain joins TRBV9 and TRBJ2-3; D ambiguous. V was clipped by 3 bases and J by 3 bases, with 11 bases between them. The germline V gene encodes CDR1 SGDLS and CDR2 YYNGEE. CDR3 size: 14 residues. This chain's CDR3 is CASSALVGTDTQYF. In DNA, the CDR3 is TGTGCCAGCAGCGCGTTAGTCGGGACAGATACGCAGTATTTT.

The CDR3 DNA is TGTGCCAGCAGCAAATCAGTGATTAACTCTTTTGCGTCCAATGAGCAGTTCTTC. This encodes CASSKSVINSFASNEQFF. J is TRBJ2-1 and V is TRBV21-1. TRBV21-1 is a pseudogene. This CDR3 spans 18 amino acids.

This rearrangement joins TRBV19 to TRBJ1-5; D is unclear. V was pared by 5 bases and J by 2 bases, with 7 bases between. Germline V gives CDR1 LNHDA, CDR2 SQIVND (reference sequence). The CDR3 contains 13 residues. The CDR3 loop reads CASSFLGNQPQHF. The CDR3 DNA is TGTGCCAGTAGTTTTTTGGGCAATCAGCCCCAGCATTTT.

This clone was counted a single time. This chain connects TRBV6-6 to TRBJ1-6; D is ambiguous. V was shortened by 2 bases and J by 10 bases, with 12 bases between the two germline ends. Germline V CDR1 and CDR2: MNHNY, SVGAGI (reference sequence). The CDR3 is 14 residues long. This chain's CDR3 is CASSYEQKRSPLHF. CDR3 bases: TGTGCCAGCAGTTACGAACAGAAGCGGTCACCCCTCCACTTT.

The V and J genes are TRBV4-2 and TRBJ2-7, with TRBD2 identical over 7 bases. The CDR3 covers 15 residues. Trimming removed 1 base from V and 2 bases from J; junction bases left unmatched: 5. Germline loops: CDR1 LGHNA, CDR2 YNFKEQ. The CDR3 region is CASSQALADTYEQYF. CDR3 sequence (DNA): TGTGCCAGCAGCCAAGCTCTAGCGGATACCTACGAGCAGTACTTC.

V gene TRBV7-9 combines with J gene TRBJ1-4; D is unclear. The V end was cut by 0 bases, the J end by 10 bases, with 9 bases between. Looked up from germline, CDR1 is SEHNR and CDR2 is FQNEAQ (reference sequence). This CDR3 has 13 amino acids. CDR3 nucleotides: TGTGCCAGCAGCTTAGCGGGTGCCGGAAAACTGTTTTTT. Protein: CASSLAGAGKLFF.

This clone was seen only once. The chain has TRBV7-9 and TRBJ2-7; 10 nucleotides match TRBD2. There are 16 residues in the CDR3. CDR1 is SEHNR and CDR2 is FQNEAQ in the germline V gene (reference sequence). J was trimmed by 5 bases and V by 3 bases; bases with no gene match: 10. For the CDR3, the DNA is TGTGCCAGCAGCTTCCCGAGCGGGAGGGCCCAGGACGAGCAGTACTTC. This encodes CASSFPSGRAQDEQYF. Variable domain in full (rest from reference TRBV7-9 and TRBJ2-7): DTGVSQNPRHKITKRGQNVTFRCDPISEHNRLYWYRQTLGQGPEFLTYFQNEAQLEKSRLLSDRFSAERPKGSFSTLEIQRTEQGDSAMYLCASSFPSGRAQDEQYFGPGTRLTVT.

Written as DNA, the CDR3 is TGTGCCAGCAGCCTGAGCGACAGGGGGGAGACCCAGTACTTC. This codes for CASSLSDRGETQYF. The chain combines TRBV11-1 with TRBJ2-5; TRBD1 matches 9 bases. In germline, CDR1 is SGHAT, CDR2 FQDESV (reference sequence). The V segment lost 5 bases and the J segment 5 bases; nucleotides outside the gene matches: 6. This CDR3 region has 14 residues.

The chain employs TRBV19 and TRBJ2-1; D uncertain. CDR1 is LNHDA and CDR2 is SQIVND in the germline V gene (reference sequence). V gave up 7 bases and J gave up 3 bases, with 16 bases separating them. This CDR3 region has 15 residues. The CDR3 DNA reads TGTGCCAGTAACTTGGGATCCGCAAGCTACAATGAGCAGTTCTTC. This gives the protein CASNLGSASYNEQFF.

The DNA of the CDR3 is TGTGCCAGCAGCCAAGTGATCATGATGGTAAGGGGCAGTCCTCACGAGCAGTACTTC. Encoded protein: CASSQVIMMVRGSPHEQYF. The rearrangement links TRBV14 to TRBJ2-7, with D perhaps TRBD1 (5 bases). V lost 1 base and J 5 bases, leaving 27 bases between the germline ends. Germline CDR1 reads SGHDN; CDR2 reads FVKESK. The CDR3 has 19 residues.

This chain links TRBV2 with TRBJ2-5; 13 bases line up with TRBD2. The CDR3 is made up of 18 amino acids. The germline V gene has CDR1 SNHLY and CDR2 FYNNEI. Trimming removed 2 bases from V and 5 bases from J; junction bases left unmatched: 11. The CDR3 is CASSERGTSGKIGETQYF. CDR3 coding DNA: TGTGCCAGCAGTGAAAGGGGGACTAGCGGGAAGATAGGGGAGACCCAGTACTTC.

The chain carries TRBV9 and TRBJ1-1; D gene uncertain. V lost 0 bases to trimming and J lost 0 bases, with 6 bases between them. The length of the CDR3 is 14 residues. CDR1 is SGDLS, CDR2 YYNGEE, per germline. The CDR3 nucleotides read TGTGCCAGCAGCGTAGGAGGTATGAACACTGAAGCTTTCTTT. Its protein is CASSVGGMNTEAFF.

The J gene is TRBJ2-5, the V gene TRBV24-1; no clear D. V was clipped by 3 bases and J by 5 bases, with 9 bases between them. The CDR3 is 13 amino acids. Germline lookup yields CDR1 KGHDR and CDR2 SFDVKD. CDR3 nucleotide sequence: TGTGCCACCAGTGATCCGGCTGGGGAGACCCAGTACTTC. Translation gives CATSDPAGETQYF.

The gene calls are TRBV2 and TRBJ1-4; TRBD1 matches 8 bases. The V gene end was trimmed by 3 bases and the J gene end by 4 bases; junction bases not matched to a gene: 4. The CDR3 runs to 15 residues. Germline CDR1 reads SNHLY; CDR2 reads FYNNEI. The CDR3 loop is CASSERTGHNEKLFF. The CDR3 nucleotides are TGTGCCAGCAGTGAGCGGACAGGGCATAATGAAAAACTGTTTTTT.

The V call is TRBV28, the J call TRBJ2-4; TRBD2 matches 11 bases. Trimming cost V 3 bases and J 0 bases; bases outside gene matches: 7. There are 18 residues in the CDR3. Germline-derived CDR1 and CDR2 are MDHEN and SYDVKM. CDR3 DNA sequence: TGTGCCAGCAGTTTTGGGACTAGCGGAGTTATAGCCAAAAACATTCAGTACTTC. Its translation: CASSFGTSGVIAKNIQYF.

CDR3 sequence: CASSLEAEALYGYTF. The CDR3 nucleotides read TGTGCCAGCAGCTTGGAGGCAGAAGCCCTCTATGGCTACACCTTC. V and J are TRBV5-4 and TRBJ1-2; no reliable D call. Trimming shortened V by 0 bases and J by 4 bases, and 13 bases separated the two germline ends. CDR3 length: 15 amino acids. The germline V gene encodes CDR1 SGHNT and CDR2 YYREEE (reference sequence).

The CDR3 DNA follows: TGTGCCAGCAGCTTACTAGCGGGGGGGCGAGAGCAGTACTTC. Translation: CASSLLAGGREQYF. This chain uses TRBV5-6 with TRBJ2-7, with 13 bases lining up with TRBD2. Germline values: CDR1 SGHDT, CDR2 YYEEEE. This CDR3 has 14 residues. J gave up 7 bases and V 2 bases, and 3 bases lay outside the gene matches.

V and J are TRBV7-9 and TRBJ2-1; possibly TRBD1 or TRBD2 for D (5 bases each). The CDR3 length is 16 residues. Trimming took off 4 bases at V and 6 bases at J, with 19 bases between the two ends. CDR1 SEHNR and CDR2 FQNEAQ come from the germline V gene (reference sequence). CDR3 amino acids: CASSWAGTLRGNEQFF. The CDR3 DNA follows: TGTGCCAGCAGCTGGGCCGGGACCCTAAGGGGCAATGAGCAGTTCTTC.